These T cell receptor beta chains were read from a single sample in a study of CD8+ T cells in alopecia areata. The table came from immunoSEQ multiplex PCR; TCRdb's copy has only in-frame clones and leaves some out. The repertoire holds more than 95,000 clones, with 35% to 45% as singletons. Sequenced material: CD4+ T cells sorted from blood. These receptors originate from a human donor with alopecia areata. The CDR3 runs from the conserved cysteine through the conserved F or W. Each record gives: V gene, J gene, D gene, clone size, CDR3 DNA, CDR3 protein. The D gene is left open where the match is weak. Part of the rows lack a size; the others show once, few, many or a class for expanded clones.

>TRBV7-2|TRBJ2-7|NA|few
TGTGCCAGCAGCCCCGGACTGTACTCCTACGAGCAGTACTTC
CASSPGLYSYEQYF
>TRBV5-1|TRBJ2-5|TRBD2|few
TGCGCCAGCAGCTCCCCCGTACTAGCGGAAGAGACCCAGTACTTC
CASSSPVLAEETQYF
>TRBV28|TRBJ2-3|TRBD1|NA
TGTGCCAGCAGGTCGGGACAGAGGAAGAGATTCTCTAGCACAGATACGCAGTATTTT
CASRSGQRKRFSSTDTQYF
>TRBV29-1|TRBJ2-7|TRBD1|NA
TGCAGCGTCGGACGAGACAGGGCCTACGAGCAGTACTTC
CSVGRDRAYEQYF
>TRBV10-3|TRBJ1-1|NA|NA
TGTGCCATCAGTGAAACGGGGAACACTGAAGCTTTCTTT
CAISETGNTEAFF
>TRBV18|TRBJ2-1|NA|few
TGTGCCAGCTCACCACCGACCGCGAGTGAGCAGTTCTTC
CASSPPTASEQFF
>TRBV5-1|TRBJ2-5|TRBD2|NA
TGCGCCAGCAGCTTGTACGGGAGGGGTGAGACCCAGTACTTC
CASSLYGRGETQYF
>TRBV4-3|TRBJ2-3|TRBD2|NA
TGCGCCAGCAGCCCAGAGACCGGGACTAGCGGGGGGTCCCAAGATACGCAGTATTTT
CASSPETGTSGGSQDTQYF
>TRBV5-1|TRBJ2-2|TRBD1|NA
TGCGCCAGCAGCACGCCGAGGGACAGGGGGGCCGGGGAGCTGTTTTTT
CASSTPRDRGAGELFF
>TRBV4-3|TRBJ2-7|TRBD1|few
TGCGCCAGCAGCCAGGCTAGGACAGGGGCCCCTTCCTACGAGCAGTACTTC
CASSQARTGAPSYEQYF
>TRBV4-3|TRBJ1-5|NA|once
TGCGCCAGCAGCCACGGGACGTCAAATCAGCCCCAGCATTTT
CASSHGTSNQPQHF
>TRBV6-1|TRBJ2-1|TRBD2|few
TGTGCCAGCAGTGAAACGGTTTCTAGCGGGAGCAGTGAGCAGTTCTTC
CASSETVSSGSSEQFF
>TRBV29-1|TRBJ1-2|TRBD1|few
TGCAGCGTTGACCGAACCCGAGACAGGGGGCGCCGGGGCTATGGCTACACCTTC
CSVDRTRDRGRRGYGYTF
>TRBV11-1|TRBJ2-1|TRBD1|NA
TGTGCCAGCAGCTCACGGGACAGCACCATTGGGCAGTTCTTC
CASSSRDSTIGQFF
>TRBV29-1|TRBJ2-2|NA|NA
TGCAGCGTTTCGGCCAGGGAGGACACCGGGGAGCTGTTTTTT
CSVSAREDTGELFF
>TRBV29-1|TRBJ2-1|TRBD2|few
TGCAGCGCCTCAGCGGGGGGCTCCTACAATGAGCAGTTCTTC
CSASAGGSYNEQFF
>TRBV18|TRBJ2-2|NA|few
TGTGCCAGCTCACCAGGGCCCCCCGGGGAGCTGTTTTTT
CASSPGPPGELFF
>TRBV30|TRBJ1-6|NA|NA
TGTGCCTGGACCGCAGTCGGGGGCCCAAGGGTTTCACCCCTCCACTTT
CAWTAVGGPRVSPLHF
>TRBV30|TRBJ1-5|NA|NA
TGTGCCTGGAGTATACAGGGAAACCAGCCCCAGCATTTT
CAWSIQGNQPQHF
>TRBV7-3|TRBJ2-3|NA|NA
TGTGCCAGCAGCATACAGGGTAGGAGTACAGATACGCAGTATTTT
CASSIQGRSTDTQYF
>TRBV5-1|TRBJ1-6|TRBD1|few
TGCGCCAGCAGCTCCCGGGACAGCTATAATTCACCCCTCCACTTT
CASSSRDSYNSPLHF
>TRBV18|TRBJ2-3|NA|NA
TGTGCCAGCTCACCACCGACTACAGGGACTAGCACAGATACGCAGTATTTT
CASSPPTTGTSTDTQYF
>TRBV27|TRBJ2-6|NA|NA
TGTGCCAGCAGTTTATTGGGTTCTGGGGCCAACGTCCTGACTTTC
CASSLLGSGANVLTF
>TRBV7-6|TRBJ1-3|NA|few
TGTGCCAGCAGCGAAACAGGGAGTGCTGGAAACACCATATATTTT
CASSETGSAGNTIYF
>TRBV15|TRBJ1-2|NA|NA
TGTGCCACCACCGAGCCGTTAGCTAACTATGGCTACACCTTC
CATTEPLANYGYTF
>TRBV27|TRBJ2-5|NA|few
TGTGCCAGCAGTTTTTCGTCGGCGGGCCAAGAGACCCAGTACTTC
CASSFSSAGQETQYF
>TRBV30|TRBJ1-1|NA|NA
TGTGCCTGGAGTGTACTCCGCGGCGGAACTGAAGCTTTCTTT
CAWSVLRGGTEAFF
>TRBV6-5|TRBJ2-5|TRBD1|few
TGTGCCAGCAGTTTACAGGGGACAAACGTCGGGGAGACCCAGTACTTC
CASSLQGTNVGETQYF
>TRBV30|TRBJ1-1|TRBD1|NA
TGTGCCTGGAGTTTCCCCGGGACAGGGGGATCTGAAGCTTTCTTT
CAWSFPGTGGSEAFF
>TRBV19|TRBJ1-1|NA|NA
TGTGCCAGTACCAAGATGTCGACAGCGATGAACACTGAAGCTTTCTTT
CASTKMSTAMNTEAFF
>TRBV4-1|TRBJ1-1|NA|NA
TGCGCCAGCAGCCAAGATAGGGGGACGAGAGTGAACACTGAAGCTTTCTTT
CASSQDRGTRVNTEAFF
>TRBV5-1|TRBJ1-1|TRBD1|NA
TGCGCCAGCAGCCTTCGACAGGGGGCCATGAATATGAACACTGAAGCTTTCTTT
CASSLRQGAMNMNTEAFF
>TRBV2|TRBJ2-3|NA|NA
TGTGCCAGCACCCGGACGCTGAGCACAGATACGCAGTATTTT
CASTRTLSTDTQYF
>TRBV29-1|TRBJ2-3|TRBD1|NA
TGCAGCGGGGACAGGGGGCGACGCACAGATACGCAGTATTTT
CSGDRGRRTDTQYF
>TRBV2|TRBJ1-5|NA|few
TGTGCCAGCAGTGGGACTAATCAGCCCCAGCATTTT
CASSGTNQPQHF
>TRBV30|TRBJ2-1|NA|NA
TGTGCCTGGAGTCCCACTCGATACACCTACAATGAGCAGTTCTTC
CAWSPTRYTYNEQFF
>TRBV5-1|TRBJ2-5|NA|once
TGCGCCAGCAGCCTAACAGGGATTCGGCAAGAGACCCAGTACTTC
CASSLTGIRQETQYF
>TRBV29-1|TRBJ2-3|TRBD2|few
TGCAGCGTTGTACCTCGACTAGCGGGGGGGCTCGTGGATACGCAGTATTTT
CSVVPRLAGGLVDTQYF
>TRBV30|TRBJ2-7|NA|NA
TGTGCCACAAGAGCCAGGGCGGGATACGAGCAGTACTTC
CATRARAGYEQYF
>TRBV7-3|TRBJ2-1|TRBD2|NA
TGTGCCAGCAGCTCCGTTGGTCGGGGGGGCCGGTCTAATGAGCAGTTCTTC
CASSSVGRGGRSNEQFF
>TRBV7-9|TRBJ1-2|TRBD1|NA
TGTGCCAGCGGGACCCAGGGGGTTGAGAATGGCTACACCTTC
CASGTQGVENGYTF
>TRBV4-3|TRBJ2-6|TRBD1|NA
TGCGCCAGCAGCCAAGATCTGGGACAGAGCAGAGTCCTGACTTTC
CASSQDLGQSRVLTF
>TRBV30|TRBJ1-1|TRBD1|few
TGTGCCTGGAGTGGCACAGGGGATAGCCACATGAACACTGAAGCTTTCTTT
CAWSGTGDSHMNTEAFF
>TRBV5-1|TRBJ2-1|TRBD1|NA
TGCGCCAGCAGCTTACTCCGGGACAGGAGTAATGAGCAGTTCTTC
CASSLLRDRSNEQFF
>TRBV6-5|TRBJ2-7|TRBD2|NA
TGTGCCAGCAGTTCTGGACTAGCGAGAGAGCAGTACTTC
CASSSGLAREQYF
>TRBV19|TRBJ2-3|TRBD2|few
TGTGCCAGTAGTATGGGCGGGGGTTGGACAGATACGCAGTATTTT
CASSMGGGWTDTQYF
>TRBV28|TRBJ2-7|TRBD1|NA
TGTGCCAGCAGTTCCCCGGGACAGGGATCCTACGAGCAGTACTTC
CASSSPGQGSYEQYF
>TRBV23-1|TRBJ2-4|TRBD1|NA
TGCGCCAGCAGTTCCTCGGGACAGGGAGCAGACATTCAGTACTTC
CASSSSGQGADIQYF
>TRBV5-1|TRBJ2-7|NA|NA
TGCGCCAGCAGCTTGTTTGTGGACCGGAGGACCTACGAGCAGTACTTC
CASSLFVDRRTYEQYF
>TRBV30|TRBJ2-1|TRBD2|NA
TGTGCCTGGGGTTCCTGGGGCGGGGGTAAATCCTACAATGAGCAGTTCTTC
CAWGSWGGGKSYNEQFF
>TRBV20-1|TRBJ1-5|NA|few
TGCAGTGTCGGTCAGCCCCAGCATTTT
CSVGQPQHF
>TRBV2|TRBJ2-2|NA|NA
TGTGCCAGCAGTGACGGCAGGGGACACACCGGGGAGCTGTTTTTT
CASSDGRGHTGELFF
>TRBV6-6|TRBJ2-5|NA|NA
TGTGCCAGCAGTTACCCGGATCAAGAGACCCAGTACTTC
CASSYPDQETQYF
>TRBV7-2|TRBJ2-7|NA|few
TGTGCCAGCAGCTCGTTTCTTCAGGGTTCCTACGAGCAGTACTTC
CASSSFLQGSYEQYF
>TRBV6-9|TRBJ2-1|TRBD1|NA
TGTGCCAGCAGTTTCATCTTCAAGGGGGCGCAGGCCTACAATGAGCAGTTCTTC
CASSFIFKGAQAYNEQFF
>TRBV28|TRBJ2-7|TRBD1|few
TGTGCCAGCAGTAACTACGGGACAGCTTCCTACGAGCAGTACTTC
CASSNYGTASYEQYF